A single sample is the source of the 6 T cell receptor beta chains below, sequenced in a study of control samples from healthy donors and cancer patients. Clones were sequenced by immunoSEQ multiplex PCR, and TCRdb holds only the in-frame ones, with some missing. Here the sample spans 70,000 to 100,000 clones, 70% to 90% being singletons. The sequencing input was PBMCs. The receptors derive from an older woman with head and neck cancer.

The chain links TRBV3-1 (or the pseudogene TRBV3-2) to TRBJ2-7; TRBD2 matches at 7 bases. Germline V lookup: CDR1 LGHDT, CDR2 YNNKEL (reference sequence). V dropped 2 bases and J dropped 7; count of bases not matched to a gene: 5. CDR3 length: 13 amino acids. CDR3 bases: TGTGCCAGCAGCCAACGGGGGGTTGAGGAGCAGTACTTC. It translates to CASSQRGVEEQYF.

The chain uses TRBV12-3 or TRBV12-4 and TRBJ2-1; D may be TRBD1 (6 bases). Trimming stripped 8 bases from V and 2 bases from J, with 7 bases between. There are 12 residues in the CDR3. CDR3 sequence: CASRDTYNEQFF. CDR3 in DNA: TGTGCCAGCCGGGACACCTACAATGAGCAGTTCTTC.

In this sample, this clone turned up once. The chain combines TRBV30 with TRBJ1-1; the D gene is possibly TRBD1 (5 bases). Germline loops: CDR1 GTSNPN, CDR2 SVGIG (reference sequence). The CDR3 length is 15 residues. V was cut by 0 bases and J by 1 base, with 12 bases left in between. The CDR3 DNA follows: TGTGCCTGGAGTGTACCAGGGTCCAAGAACACTGAAGCTTTCTTT. Translated: CAWSVPGSKNTEAFF. Looking up the rest from reference TRBV30 and TRBJ1-1 gives the full variable domain: SQTIHQWPATLVQPVGSPLSLECTVEGTSNPNLYWYRQAAGRGLQLLFYSVGIGQISSEVPQNLSASRPQDRQFILSSKKLLLSDSGFYLCAWSVPGSKNTEAFFGQGTRLTVV.

The V call is TRBV19, the J call TRBJ2-6; 10 nucleotides match TRBD2. V dropped 3 bases and J dropped 0; count of bases not matched to a gene: 5. The CDR3 sequence is 18 residues long. From germline, CDR1 is LNHDA and CDR2 SQIVND (reference sequence). The CDR3 DNA sequence: TGTGCCAGTAGTATTACTAGCGGGGACTTCTCTGGGGCCAACGTCCTGACTTTC. It is translated as CASSITSGDFSGANVLTF.

The gene calls are TRBV2 and TRBJ2-1, with D tentatively TRBD1 (6 bases). CDR1 is SNHLY and CDR2 is FYNNEI in the germline V gene. CDR3 length: 13 amino acids. Trimming removed 5 bases at V and 6 bases at J, with 11 bases between. The CDR3 sequence is CASSPTQGNEQFF. CDR3 DNA sequence: TGTGCCAGCAGTCCTACACAGGGCAATGAGCAGTTCTTC. Filled out from reference TRBV2 and TRBJ2-1, the complete variable domain reads EPEVTQTPSHQVTQMGQEVILRCVPISNHLYFYWYRQILGQKVEFLVSFYNNEISEKSEIFDDQFSVERPDGSNFTLKIRSTKLEDSAMYFCASSPTQGNEQFFGPGTRLTVL.

This clone was counted only a few times. The chain recombines TRBV27 with TRBJ2-2; D gene unclear. Trimming removed 2 bases at V and 6 bases at J, with 4 bases between. The CDR3 contains 12 residues. CDR1 and CDR2 (germline): MNHEY, SMNVEV (reference sequence). CDR3 nucleotides: TGTGCCAGCAGTTTACGGGCCGGGGAGCTGTTTTTT. As protein: CASSLRAGELFF.